Listed here are 15 T cell receptor beta chains from one sample, sequenced in a study of cytomegalovirus exposure and HLA in healthy donors. The PCR contained 60 Vbeta and 13 Jbeta primers. TCRdb keeps only in-frame clones here, not all; method: immunoSEQ multiplex PCR. The data hold under 45,000 clones, with roughly 77% observed a single time. Sequencing was performed on PBMCs. The receptors were sampled from a young man in good health and CMV-seronegative.

The rearrangement uses TRBV25-1 and TRBJ2-5; 8 bases are shared with TRBD2. V was clipped by 4 bases and J by 7 bases; unmatched bases: 14. Germline lookup yields CDR1 MGHDK and CDR2 SYGVNS. The CDR3 is 16 residues long. CDR3 region: CASSGLAGLRQGTQYF. For the CDR3, the DNA is TGTGCCAGCAGTGGGTTAGCGGGACTTCGGCAGGGGACCCAGTACTTC.

V is TRBV4-3 and J is TRBJ2-1, with 8 bases lining up with TRBD2. The V gene's germline CDR1 is LGHNA and CDR2 YSLEER. The CDR3 consists of 16 residues. J was trimmed by 2 bases and V by 4 bases; bases with no gene match: 7. CDR3 loop: CASSLSLAAAYNEQFF. The CDR3 bases are TGCGCCAGCAGCCTGTCACTAGCGGCCGCCTACAATGAGCAGTTCTTC.

This chain links TRBV6-6 with TRBJ2-1; 14 nucleotides match TRBD2. The CDR3 is 16 amino acids. V lost 3 bases, J lost 4 bases, and 2 bases stayed unmatched. CDR1 MNHNY and CDR2 SVGAGI come from the germline V gene (reference sequence). The CDR3 region is CASSYGTSGRYNEQFF. The CDR3 coding sequence is TGTGCCAGCAGTTATGGGACTAGCGGGAGATACAATGAGCAGTTCTTC.

This clone occurred a few times. This chain joins TRBV7-2 and TRBJ2-5; D is undetermined. Near its end, the DNA agrees better with TRBJ2-7, so the J call may be wrong. CDR3 length: 14 amino acids. Germline CDR1 reads SGHTA; CDR2 reads FQGNSA. The CDR3, as DNA: TGTGCCAGCAGCCCCATACTCATTTCCTACGAGCAGTACTTC. As protein: CASSPILISYEQYF.

The chain links TRBV29-1 to TRBJ1-1; D not certain. The length of the CDR3 is 12 residues. Trimming removed 4 bases from V and 0 bases from J, with 6 bases in between. Germline CDR1 and CDR2: SQVTM and ANQGSEA. CDR3 in DNA: TGCAGCGTTGTAGGAGTGAACACTGAAGCTTTCTTT. It encodes CSVVGVNTEAFF.

V usage is TRBV4-2 and J usage is TRBJ2-7; perhaps TRBD1 as D (6 bases). The CDR3 totals 13 residues. The germline CDR1 and CDR2 sequences are LGHNA and YNFKEQ. The V end was cut by 1 base, the J end by 7 bases, with 11 bases between. In nucleotides, the CDR3 is TGTGCCAGCAGCCAAGTTACGGGGACAGAGCAGTACTTC. It translates to CASSQVTGTEQYF.

As to this clone: Other nucleotide sequences from this sample produce the same CDR3. The chain has TRBV7-3 and TRBJ2-2, with 10 nucleotides matching TRBD1. The CDR3 is 15 amino acids. V lost 5 bases to trimming and J lost 3 bases; unmatched junction nucleotides: 3. The germline CDR1 and CDR2 sequences are SGHTA and FQGTGA. The CDR3 loop reads CASSRTGGDTGELFF. Here the CDR3 DNA reads TGTGCCAGCAGCCGGACAGGGGGGGACACCGGGGAGCTGTTTTTT.

Details on this clone: A read error may produce the germline difference seen at one junction end. The chain couples TRBV7-9 to TRBJ2-5, with D perhaps TRBD2 (5 bases). This CDR3 has 18 amino acids. Germline V CDR1 and CDR2: SEHNR, FQNEAQ (reference sequence). The CDR3 DNA follows: TGTTCCAGCAGCTTACCTTTTGCTAAAAGGAGGAGACAAGAGACCCAGTACTTC. It specifies CSSSLPFAKRRRQETQYF.

This clone ranks as medium-sized. This sequence joins TRBV25-1 and TRBJ2-2; 9 nucleotides match TRBD2. The CDR3 loop spans 15 amino acids. Germline V gene sequence: CDR1 MGHDK, CDR2 SYGVNS. The J segment lost 2 bases and the V segment lost 4 bases, leaving 2 bases of the junction unmatched. CDR3 amino acids: CASSGLAANTGELFF. CDR3 nucleotide sequence: TGTGCCAGCAGTGGACTAGCGGCAAACACCGGGGAGCTGTTTTTT.

The chain's CDR3 is CASSVTGVNTGELFF. CDR3 DNA sequence: TGTGCCAGCAGCGTTACAGGGGTAAACACCGGGGAGCTGTTTTTT. This chain links TRBV13 with TRBJ2-2; 7 bases align to TRBD1. Trimming cost V 5 bases and J 2 bases; bases outside gene matches: 5. Germline-derived CDR1 and CDR2 are PRHDT and FYEKMQ (reference sequence). This CDR3 is 15 amino acids long.

The chain carries TRBV6-5 and TRBJ1-1; D may be TRBD1 (6 bases). The CDR3 is 13 residues long. Trimming took off 6 bases at V and 1 base at J, with 9 bases between the two ends. In germline, CDR1 is MNHEY, CDR2 SVGAGI. The CDR3 is CASRQGQNTEAFF. The CDR3 bases are TGTGCCAGCAGGCAGGGGCAGAACACTGAAGCTTTCTTT.

This chain connects TRBV5-4 to TRBJ2-3; 7 bases align to TRBD2. V dropped 2 bases and J dropped 0; count of bases not matched to a gene: 12. The CDR3 extends over 18 amino acids. The germline V gene encodes CDR1 SGHNT and CDR2 YYREEE (reference sequence). The chain's CDR3 is CASSFSGGSLRSTDTQYF. Written as DNA, the CDR3 is TGTGCCAGCAGCTTCTCTGGCGGGAGTTTACGAAGCACAGATACGCAGTATTTT.

This chain's CDR3 is CATRDPAGGLDTQYF. Written as DNA, the CDR3 is TGTGCCACCAGGGATCCAGCGGGAGGACTAGATACGCAGTATTTT. V usage is TRBV5-4 and J usage is TRBJ2-3; 9 bases agree with TRBD2. V lost 9 bases, J lost 5 bases, and 13 bases stayed unmatched. Germline V gene data show CDR1 as SGHNT and CDR2 as YYREEE (reference sequence). The CDR3 extends over 15 amino acids.

In the case of this clone: Other DNA sequences in the same sample also yield this CDR3. This sequence joins TRBV7-8 and TRBJ2-1; 8 positions agree with TRBD1. In germline, CDR1 is SGHVS, CDR2 FQNEAQ. This CDR3 is 13 amino acids long. The trim removed 5 bases at V and 5 bases at J, leaving 2 bases unmatched. The CDR3 is CASSLGQDNEQFF. The CDR3 DNA sequence: TGTGCCAGCAGCCTGGGACAGGACAATGAGCAGTTCTTC.

The chain carries TRBV28 and TRBJ2-7, with 9 positions matching TRBD1. Germline values: CDR1 MDHEN, CDR2 SYDVKM. Germline trimming cut 5 bases from V and 3 bases from J; bases unmatched to any gene: 5. This CDR3 is built from 14 residues. The CDR3 DNA reads TGTGCCAGCAGTCGGACAGGGGACTTCTACGAGCAGTACTTC. It yields the protein CASSRTGDFYEQYF. The full variable domain, rest sourced from reference TRBV28 and TRBJ2-7, is DVKVTQSSRYLVKRTGEKVFLECVQDMDHENMFWYRQDPGLGLRLIYFSYDVKMKEKGDIPEGYSVSREKKERFSLILESASTNQTSMYLCASSRTGDFYEQYFGPGTRLTVT.